The entry below gives a single T cell receptor beta chain sequence along with its context. What it binds is not known. A read error is likely here: a far larger clone is one base away. Only in-frame clones appear in the TCRdb table, and some are missing; sequencing was by immunoSEQ multiplex PCR. Seen here are 950,000 to 1,300,000 clones, roughly 70% observed once, and the top ten hold about 1.5%. The source of the sample is a study of shared clonotypes between healthy human individuals. Background on the study: Researchers assigned three CD4 naive, three CD4 memory, two CD8 naive and one CD8 memory plate to each donor. Overall study results and limits: Memory subsets had estimated richness that was generally smaller than that of naive subsets.

V lost 4 bases, J lost 1 base, and 8 bases lay in between. CDR1 is SGHNT, CDR2 YYREEE, per germline (reference sequence). The CDR3 is 13 amino acids. Material: memory CD4+ T cells sorted from blood. Described subset: CD45RA-negative fraction. This sequence joins TRBV5-4 and TRBJ1-1; possible D gene TRBD1, 5 bases. This clonotype was obtained from a man in his late teens or twenties in good health. The CDR3 spells CASSIDRNTEAFF. The DNA of the CDR3 is TGTGCCAGCAGCATCGACAGGAACACTGAAGCTTTCTTT.